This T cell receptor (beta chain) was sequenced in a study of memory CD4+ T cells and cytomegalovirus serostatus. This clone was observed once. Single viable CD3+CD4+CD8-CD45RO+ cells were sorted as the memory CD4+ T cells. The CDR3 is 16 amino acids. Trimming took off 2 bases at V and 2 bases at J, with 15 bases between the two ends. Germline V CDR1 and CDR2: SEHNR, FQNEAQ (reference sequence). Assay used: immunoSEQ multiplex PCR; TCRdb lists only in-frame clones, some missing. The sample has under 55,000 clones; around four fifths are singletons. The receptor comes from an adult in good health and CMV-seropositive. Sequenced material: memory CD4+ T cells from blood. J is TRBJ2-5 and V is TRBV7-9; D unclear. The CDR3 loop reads CASSLPRIGPQETQYF. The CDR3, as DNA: TGTGCCAGCAGCTTACCCCGAATCGGGCCGCAAGAGACCCAGTACTTC.